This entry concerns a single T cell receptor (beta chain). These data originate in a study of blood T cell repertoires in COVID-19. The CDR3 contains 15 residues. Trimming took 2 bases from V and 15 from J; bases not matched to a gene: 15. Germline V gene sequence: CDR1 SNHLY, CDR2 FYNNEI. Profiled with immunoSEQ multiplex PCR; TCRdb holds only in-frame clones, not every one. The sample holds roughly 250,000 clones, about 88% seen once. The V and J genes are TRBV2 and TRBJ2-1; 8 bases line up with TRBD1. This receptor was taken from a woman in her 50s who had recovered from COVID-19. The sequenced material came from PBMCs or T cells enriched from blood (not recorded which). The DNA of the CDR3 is TGTGCCAGCAGTGAATCTATGAGCGGACAGGGTCCACGGTTCTTC. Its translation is CASSESMSGQGPRFF. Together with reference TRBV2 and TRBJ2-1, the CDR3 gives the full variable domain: EPEVTQTPSHQVTQMGQEVILRCVPISNHLYFYWYRQILGQKVEFLVSFYNNEISEKSEIFDDQFSVERPDGSNFTLKIRSTKLEDSAMYFCASSESMSGQGPRFFGPGTRLTVL.